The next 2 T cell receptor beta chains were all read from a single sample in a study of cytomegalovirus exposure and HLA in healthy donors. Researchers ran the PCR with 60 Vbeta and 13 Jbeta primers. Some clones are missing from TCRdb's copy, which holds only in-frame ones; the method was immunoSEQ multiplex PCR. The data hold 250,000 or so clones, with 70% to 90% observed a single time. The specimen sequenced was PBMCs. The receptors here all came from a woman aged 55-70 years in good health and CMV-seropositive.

Here the CDR3 reads CASSPGIPIGGGSYGYTF. CDR3 bases: TGTGCCAGCTCACCGGGAATACCCATCGGGGGGGGAAGCTATGGCTACACCTTC. The rearrangement uses TRBV18 and TRBJ1-2; D is possibly TRBD1 (5 bases). The CDR3 sequence is 18 residues long. Germline V gene sequence: CDR1 KGHSH, CDR2 LQKENI. Trimming stripped 3 bases from V and 4 bases from J, with 24 bases between.

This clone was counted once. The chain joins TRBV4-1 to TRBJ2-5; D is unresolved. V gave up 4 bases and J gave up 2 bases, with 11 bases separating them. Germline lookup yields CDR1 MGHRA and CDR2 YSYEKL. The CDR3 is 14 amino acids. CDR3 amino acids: CASSRASNQETQYF. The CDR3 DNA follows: TGCGCCAGCAGCCGGGCCTCCAATCAAGAGACCCAGTACTTC.